This TCR beta chain was observed in a study of blood T cell repertoires in COVID-19. Study context: The study drew acute and convalescent COVID-19 samples from the United States, Italy and Spain.

This clone was observed a handful of times. J was trimmed by 9 bases and V by 3 bases; bases with no gene match: 7. The V gene's germline CDR1 is LNHDA and CDR2 SQIVND (reference sequence). This CDR3 spans 15 amino acids. Method: immunoSEQ multiplex PCR; TCRdb's copy keeps in-frame clones and lacks some. The sample lists roughly 250,000 clones, 70% to 90% occurring once. The genes are TRBV19 and TRBJ2-1; 11 bases map to TRBD2. This TCR came from a woman in her 30s with acute or convalescent COVID-19. Sequencing used peripheral blood. CDR3 sequence: CASSIGSSGRFEQFF. CDR3 sequence (DNA): TGTGCCAGTAGTATCGGTTCTAGCGGGAGGTTTGAGCAGTTCTTC.